This TCR beta chain was captured in a study of CD8 T cells in Susac syndrome. Background on the study: Sequencing included Susac syndrome patients, five or six of them with active disease and roughly 8 in remission. Patients with Susac syndrome were, at the time of blood collection, therapy-naive, maintained on corticosteroids, or maintained on intravenous immunoglobulin alone.

The RNA input was about 0.5 to 1 ug, and it was reverse transcribed with random hexamers. Each CDR3 protein is one row after TCRdb ran MiXCR on the immunoSEQ multiplex PCR reads. The profile covers about 140,000 distinct CDR3 sequences, with 95% appearing a single time and roughly 0.15% taken by the ten largest. Each Susac syndrome patient had definite or probable disease by recently defined criteria. Study-wide points: Clonal expansion was not observed in the Susac syndrome CD4+ T cell repertoires.

This CDR3 region has 14 residues. V was pared by 5 bases and J by 8 bases, with 9 bases of the junction left unmatched. Details on this clonotype: Its specificity is not known.

The receptor was derived from a human donor with Susac syndrome. The sample was CD4+ T cells from PBMCs. This rearrangement joins TRBV12-3 or TRBV12-4 to TRBJ2-1; 7 nucleotides line up with TRBD2. The CDR3 DNA reads as TGTGCCAGCAGTACGCGGACTAGTCGGGATGAGCAGTTCTTC. It translates to CASSTRTSRDEQFF.